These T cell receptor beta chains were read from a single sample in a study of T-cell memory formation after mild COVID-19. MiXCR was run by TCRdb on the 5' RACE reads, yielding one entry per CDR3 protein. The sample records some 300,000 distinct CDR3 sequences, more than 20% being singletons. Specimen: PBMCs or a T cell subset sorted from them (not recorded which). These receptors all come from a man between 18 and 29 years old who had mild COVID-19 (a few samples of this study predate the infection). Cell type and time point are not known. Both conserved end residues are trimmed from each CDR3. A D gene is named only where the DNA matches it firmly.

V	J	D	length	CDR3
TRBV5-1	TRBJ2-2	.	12	ASSTQGRSGELF
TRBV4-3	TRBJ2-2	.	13	ASSQGFGDTGELF
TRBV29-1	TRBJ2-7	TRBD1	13	SVVGRDRGRYEQY
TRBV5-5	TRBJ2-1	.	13	ASSLVLGIDGEQF
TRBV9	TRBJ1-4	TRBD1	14	ASSVVPTGGSEKLF
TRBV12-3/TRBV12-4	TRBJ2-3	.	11	ASSFFSTDTQY
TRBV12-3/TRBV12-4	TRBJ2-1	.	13	ASTPHDWPWGEQF
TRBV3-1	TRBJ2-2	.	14	ASSQVSHRVDGELF
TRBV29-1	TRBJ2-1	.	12	SVETVSSYNEQF
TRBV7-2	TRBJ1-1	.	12	ASSPQGMSTEAF
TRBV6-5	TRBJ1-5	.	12	ASSYGAGYQPQH